The 9 T cell receptor beta chains given below trace back to one sample, sequenced in a study of technical replicates of blood from several donors. TCRdb's copy holds only in-frame clones and misses some; the assay was immunoSEQ multiplex PCR. The data contain fewer than 90,000 clones, roughly 94% of them seen just once; the ten biggest clones take up more than 0.2%. Sequencing was carried out using T cells isolated from PBMCs. These receptors were obtained from a human donor in good health.

The rearrangement uses TRBV27 and TRBJ2-5; 8 bases are a match to TRBD2. The CDR3 runs 16 residues. Germline V gene data show CDR1 as MNHEY and CDR2 as SMNVEV (reference sequence). V gave up 2 bases and J gave up 0 bases; unmatched junction bases: 5. The chain's CDR3 is CASSLTSGQYQETQYF. CDR3 coding DNA: TGTGCCAGCAGTTTAACTAGCGGTCAGTACCAAGAGACCCAGTACTTC.

This clone was seen a single time. This chain uses TRBV10-3 with TRBJ1-4, with unresolved D. Between the trimmed V and J ends, which lost 4 bases and 3 bases, there was a span of 15 bases. The CDR3 consists of 16 residues. Germline assignment: CDR1 ENHRY and CDR2 SYGVKD. The CDR3 nucleotides are TGTGCCATCAGTGGTGGGTTAACGGGTGCTAATGAAAAACTGTTTTTT. This gives the protein CAISGGLTGANEKLFF.

The chain recombines TRBV9 with TRBJ2-3, with D unresolved. CDR1 and CDR2 (germline): SGDLS, YYNGEE. Trimming removed 0 bases from V and 4 bases from J, with 15 bases in between. The CDR3 totals 16 residues. The CDR3 DNA reads as TGTGCCAGCAGCGTAGGGAGCCCCCGGGTGGCAGATACGCAGTATTTT. The encoded protein is CASSVGSPRVADTQYF.

The chain has TRBV5-1 and TRBJ1-1, with D hard to call. CDR1 SGHRS and CDR2 YFSETQ come from the germline V gene. V lost 4 bases and J 2 bases, leaving 12 bases between the germline ends. The CDR3 extends over 14 amino acids. This CDR3 is CASSLPYSNTEAFF. In DNA, the CDR3 is TGCGCCAGCAGCCTCCCATATAGTAACACTGAAGCTTTCTTT.

The chain combines TRBV12-5 with TRBJ2-1; 10 bases are shared with TRBD2. The CDR3 runs to 15 residues. The germline gives CDR1 LGHNT, CDR2 FRNRAP. J lost 6 bases, V lost 6 bases, and 8 bases had no gene match. In DNA form, the CDR3 reads TGTGCTAGTGGGTCGACTAGCGGGTACCCCAATGAGCAGTTCTTC. The encoded protein is CASGSTSGYPNEQFF.

V gene TRBV19 combines with J gene TRBJ2-7; the match to TRBD1 covers 11 bases. This CDR3 is built from 13 residues. CDR1 LNHDA and CDR2 SQIVND come from the germline V gene (reference sequence). V lost 6 bases to trimming and J lost 4 bases; unmatched junction nucleotides: 2. CDR3 amino acids: CASRDRGRYEQYF. DNA for the CDR3: TGTGCCAGTAGGGACAGGGGGCGTTACGAGCAGTACTTC.

This chain uses TRBV7-9 with TRBJ1-2; weak D call: TRBD1 (5 bases). V was shortened by 3 bases and J by 4 bases, with 9 bases between the two germline ends. The CDR3 loop spans 13 amino acids. Germline CDR1 reads SEHNR; CDR2 reads FQNEAQ (reference sequence). CDR3 sequence reads: CASSFGGSYGYTF. The DNA of the CDR3 is TGTGCCAGCAGCTTCGGGGGATCCTATGGCTACACCTTC.

The rearrangement uses TRBV11-2 and TRBJ2-5, with D perhaps TRBD1 (6 bases). Germline V gives CDR1 SGHAT, CDR2 FQNNGV. The CDR3 covers 16 residues. V gave up 1 base and J gave up 5 bases, with 17 bases separating them. CDR3 in amino acids: CASSLVLSRGLETQYF. The CDR3 DNA follows: TGTGCCAGCAGCTTAGTCCTCTCCAGGGGCCTCGAGACCCAGTACTTC.

This chain connects TRBV27 to TRBJ2-7, with D possibly matching TRBD1 (5 bases). Per the germline V gene, CDR1 is MNHEY and CDR2 is SMNVEV (reference sequence). This CDR3 is 11 amino acids long. The V and J ends lost 5 bases and 6 bases respectively, with 8 bases between them. CDR3 sequence reads: CASSLGAEQYF. CDR3 nucleotide sequence: TGTGCCAGCAGTCTAGGGGCCGAGCAGTACTTC.